Listed below are T cell receptor beta chains from one sample, sequenced in a study of vaccination and CD4 T cells after COVID-19. TCRdb fed the PCR reads into MiXCR, producing one record per CDR3 protein. The sample contains 8,000 to 10,000 distinct CDR3 sequences, less than 35% of which appear only once. These receptors are not linked to any known antigen. Sequences were obtained from cultured CD4+ T cells from blood. Receptors originate from a human donor with COVID-19. Each CDR3 is given with its conserved first and last residue. D genes are given only for firm matches. The size field is filled for only some rows; it gives once, few, many or a size class.

>TRBV6-1|NA|13|TRBJ1-2|NA
CASSEVEHYGYTF
>TRBV27|NA|15|TRBJ1-2|few
CASSLSYLPGDGYTF
>TRBV25-1|NA|13|TRBJ2-5|large
CASSATDQETQYF
>TRBV11-3|NA|13|TRBJ1-5|NA
CASSLGNHQPQHF
>TRBV19|TRBD1|13|TRBJ2-2|NA
CAMGQGDTGELFF
>TRBV11-3|NA|18|TRBJ2-7|NA
CASSLMGPGTPNAYEQYF
>TRBV7-3|NA|15|TRBJ2-3|NA
CASSLAGRVSDTQYF
>TRBV7-9|NA|14|TRBJ2-3|NA
CASSLAGAPDTQYF
>TRBV7-6|TRBD2|15|TRBJ2-7|NA
CASSSYQRGFYEQYF
>TRBV7-9|NA|13|TRBJ2-7|NA
CASRETGTYEQYF
>TRBV5-4|NA|15|TRBJ1-2|NA
CASSSRGPPNYGYTF
>TRBV7-8|TRBD1|14|TRBJ2-1|large
CASSWTGIYNEQFF
>TRBV7-8|NA|14|TRBJ2-3|few
CASSQDWSADTQYF
>TRBV5-4|TRBD1|11|TRBJ2-1|NA
CASSLGDRGSF
>TRBV20-1|NA|12|TRBJ1-1|NA
CSASRVNTEAFF
>TRBV18|NA|15|TRBJ2-7|NA
CASSPQAGKGNEQYF
>TRBV27|TRBD1|18|TRBJ2-7|NA
CASSLTPRLDRVSYEQYF
>TRBV7-2|NA|13|TRBJ2-7|NA
CASSRTFTDEQYF
>TRBV19|NA|14|TRBJ2-5|once
CASNTPGYQETQYF
>TRBV7-7|NA|13|TRBJ2-5|once
CASSLGRGEAQYF
>TRBV12-3/TRBV12-4|TRBD2|12|TRBJ2-1|NA
CASSQRGGTEFF
>TRBV6-1|NA|11|TRBJ2-5|NA
CASSEGRTQYF
>TRBV6-1|NA|15|TRBJ1-6|few
CASSARESYNSPLHF
>TRBV5-1|NA|13|TRBJ1-2|NA
CASSFQSNYGYTF
>TRBV6-1|TRBD1|16|TRBJ2-2|NA
CASRNPRGQGTGELFF
>TRBV5-4|NA|15|TRBJ1-6|NA
CASSGTGGNNSPLHF
>TRBV4-1|TRBD1|15|TRBJ1-1|NA
CASSHRTGENTEAFF
>TRBV20-1|TRBD1|14|TRBJ1-3|few
CSAPDRGETNTIYF
>TRBV2|TRBD2|15|TRBJ2-7|few
CASSIAIAGGNEQYF
>TRBV20-1|TRBD2|11|TRBJ2-5|NA
CSAGLAETQYF
>TRBV19|NA|14|TRBJ1-6|NA
CASNRGAYNSPLHF
>TRBV7-2|TRBD2|16|TRBJ2-1|few
CASSLGGGTSYNEQFF
>TRBV6-1|NA|14|TRBJ1-5|medium-sized
CASREGLSNQPQHF
>TRBV12-3/TRBV12-4|TRBD1|15|TRBJ2-3|few
CASSPATGMTDTQYF
>TRBV6-1|NA|12|TRBJ2-7|few
CASSRGPYEQYF
>TRBV6-1|NA|15|TRBJ2-5|NA
CASSPKGGRAETQYF
>TRBV11-2|TRBD1|15|TRBJ2-3|NA
CASRRTGRGTDTQYF
>TRBV7-2|NA|13|TRBJ2-2|few
CASSLVQGGELFF
>TRBV18|TRBD2|15|TRBJ2-5|NA
CASSPPSGLGQTQYF
>TRBV2|NA|11|TRBJ2-7|NA
CASSPLYEQYF
>TRBV20-1|TRBD1|15|TRBJ1-5|few
CSARGTGGARQPQHF
>TRBV7-2|NA|14|TRBJ1-1|medium-sized
CASSSRRGATEAFF